The 18 T cell receptor beta chains listed next were all sequenced from one sample in a study of T cell repertoires in cytomegalovirus infection. These receptors are not linked to any known antigen. TCRdb reanalysed the reads using MiXCR and keeps one entry per CDR3 protein. The sample has roughly 700,000 distinct CDR3 sequences, approximately 33% seen once. Sequencing was performed on cultured PBMCs, taken from culture after CMV antigen stimulation. The receptors derive from a human donor in good health (CMV status not recorded). Some clones in this sample may be carry-over from other donors' samples.

There are a few counts of this clonotype. The chain employs TRBV6-1 and TRBJ1-2; unclear D gene. Germline CDR1 and CDR2: MNHNS and SASEGT. The CDR3 loop spans 14 amino acids. V was shortened by 2 bases and J by 4 bases, with 11 bases between the two germline ends. CDR3: CASSESGSFYGYTF. The CDR3 bases are TGTGCCAGCAGTGAATCTGGCAGCTTCTATGGCTACACCTTC.

This clonotype was detected a few times. The chain links TRBV10-3 to TRBJ2-1, with D perhaps matching TRBD2 (6 bases). Deletions cut 0 bases from V and 12 bases from J, with 12 bases between. The CDR3 contains 13 residues. Germline V gene sequence: CDR1 ENHRY, CDR2 SYGVKD. This CDR3 is CAISESEVGGQFF. The CDR3 DNA sequence: TGTGCCATCAGTGAGTCCGAGGTCGGGGGGCAGTTCTTC.

The genes are TRBV12-3 or TRBV12-4 and TRBJ2-5; D unclear. V was cut by 2 bases and J by 6 bases, with 7 bases left in between. This CDR3 contains 12 residues. Written as DNA, the CDR3 is TGTGCCAGCAGTTTAACCGATAAGACCCAGTACTTC. This encodes CASSLTDKTQYF.

The chain is built from TRBV27 and TRBJ1-6; D possibly corresponds to TRBD1 (6 bases). Germline CDR1 reads MNHEY; CDR2 reads SMNVEV (reference sequence). Deletions cut 2 bases from V and 8 bases from J, with 7 bases between. This CDR3 comprises 13 residues. The CDR3 protein is CASSLNRDSPLHF. The CDR3 nucleotides are TGTGCCAGCAGTTTAAACAGGGATTCACCCCTCCACTTT.

CDR3 bases: TGTGCCATCAGTGTCGGGGGTACCCCCTACGAGCAGTACTTC. Amino acids: CAISVGGTPYEQYF. J is TRBJ2-7 and V is TRBV10-3, with D tentatively TRBD2 (6 bases). Germline V gives CDR1 ENHRY, CDR2 SYGVKD. The CDR3 has 14 amino acids. V lost 4 bases to trimming and J lost 2 bases, with 12 bases between them.

This clonotype was observed a handful of times. This chain connects TRBV19 to TRBJ1-5; 8 nucleotides match TRBD1. Germline CDR1 reads LNHDA; CDR2 reads SQIVND (reference sequence). The CDR3 has 12 residues. V was pared by 10 bases and J by 7 bases, with 6 bases of the junction left unmatched. As DNA, the CDR3 is TGTGCCACCAGAGACAGGGGACAGCCCCAGCATTTT. It yields the protein CATRDRGQPQHF.

This clonotype has more than one count but fewer than ten. This chain joins TRBV5-1 and TRBJ2-1; the match to TRBD2 covers 7 bases. The CDR3 sequence is 16 residues long. V lost 4 bases and J lost 3; bases outside the gene matches: 10. In germline, CDR1 is SGHRS, CDR2 YFSETQ. CDR3 coding DNA: TGCGCCAGCAGCCCTCTTAGCGGGCAAAGCTACAATGAGCAGTTCTTC. Protein: CASSPLSGQSYNEQFF.

The V and J genes are TRBV2 and TRBJ1-2, with D perhaps TRBD1 (5 bases). Germline V gives CDR1 SNHLY, CDR2 FYNNEI. The CDR3 runs to 14 residues. Trimming shortened V by 7 bases and J by 0 bases, and 12 bases separated the two germline ends. The CDR3 loop is CASIKDRANYGYTF. As DNA, the CDR3 is TGTGCCAGCATTAAAGACAGAGCTAACTATGGCTACACCTTC. The full variable domain, in which reference TRBV2 and TRBJ1-2 provide the parts outside the CDR3, is EPEVTQTPSHQVTQMGQEVILRCVPISNHLYFYWYRQILGQKVEFLVSFYNNEISEKSEIFDDQFSVERPDGSNFTLKIRSTKLEDSAMYFCASIKDRANYGYTFGSGTRLTVV.

The chain has TRBV12-3 or TRBV12-4 and TRBJ1-5; 10 nucleotides align to TRBD1. This CDR3 is built from 16 residues. Unmatched junction bases numbered 5, after V lost 6 bases and J lost 0 bases. This CDR3 reads CASRDRGFGSNQPQHF. For the CDR3, the DNA is TGTGCCAGCAGGGACAGGGGGTTCGGTAGCAATCAGCCCCAGCATTTT.

This clonotype was counted only a few times. The chain links TRBV29-1 to TRBJ1-2; no firm D call. Trimming removed 4 bases from V and 0 bases from J, with 9 bases in between. The CDR3 contains 13 residues. The germline gives CDR1 SQVTM, CDR2 ANQGSEA. The CDR3 sequence: CSVGTGANYGYTF. The CDR3, as DNA: TGCAGCGTTGGAACCGGGGCTAACTATGGCTACACCTTC.

The chain joins TRBV5-3 to TRBJ2-5, with 11 bases fitting TRBD2. TRBV5-3 is assigned to the ORF class and has an uncertain function. This CDR3 comprises 14 residues. With 8 bases clipped from V and 0 bases from J, the junction kept 3 bases outside the gene matches. The CDR3 loop is CASSGGDYQETQYF. In DNA form, the CDR3 reads TGTGCCAGTAGCGGGGGGGACTACCAAGAGACCCAGTACTTC.

The chain links TRBV11-2 to TRBJ2-2; maybe TRBD1 (6 bases). This CDR3 has 16 residues. Germline V gene data show CDR1 as SGHAT and CDR2 as FQNNGV. The ends were cut back, 1 base at V and 11 bases at J, with 20 bases in the middle. The CDR3 bases are TGTGCCAGCAGCTTAGGTCAGGGGCCGTCTTTGATTGAGCTGTTTTTT. It encodes CASSLGQGPSLIELFF.

This rearrangement joins TRBV19 to TRBJ1-1; D gene uncertain. CDR1 and CDR2 from the germline V gene are LNHDA and SQIVND (reference sequence). This CDR3 is 14 amino acids long. V was pared by 8 bases and J by 1 base, with 14 bases between. CDR3 region: CASSTPDKNTEAFF. The CDR3 region has the DNA TGTGCCAGTTCAACCCCCGACAAGAACACTGAAGCTTTCTTT.

V is TRBV11-2 and J is TRBJ2-7, with 8 bases matching TRBD2. Germline CDR1 is SGHAT and CDR2 is FQNNGV. Germline trimming cut 2 bases from V and 6 bases from J; bases unmatched to any gene: 6. CDR3 length: 14 residues. The CDR3 nucleotides read TGTGCCAGCAGCTTAACAGCGGGAGTGATCGAGCAGTACTTC. It is translated as CASSLTAGVIEQYF.

The J gene is TRBJ2-7, the V gene TRBV6-2 or TRBV6-3, with D possibly being TRBD1 (5 bases). CDR3 length equals 15 residues. Per germline, CDR1 MNHEY and CDR2 SVGEGT. V was pared by 0 bases and J by 3 bases, with 12 bases between. In DNA, the CDR3 is TGTGCCAGCAGTTACTCAGGGGCGATGGGCTACGAGCAGTACTTC. It specifies CASSYSGAMGYEQYF.

This clonotype was seen only a few times. The chain links TRBV6-5 to TRBJ2-1; a possible D gene is TRBD2 (6 bases). Germline lookup yields CDR1 MNHEY and CDR2 SVGAGI. CDR3 length: 16 residues. Trimming took 5 bases from V and 4 from J, leaving 18 bases between them. As DNA, the CDR3 is TGTGCCAGCAGTCCCCCTACGGGAGAGGAGTACAATGAGCAGTTCTTC. Its translation is CASSPPTGEEYNEQFF.

This clonotype has a count of ten or more. The chain carries TRBV20-1 and TRBJ2-7; 7 nucleotides line up with TRBD1. CDR1 DFQATT and CDR2 SNEGSKA come from the germline V gene (reference sequence). Unmatched junction bases numbered 3, after V lost 4 bases and J lost 3 bases. The CDR3 loop spans 12 amino acids. CDR3 residues: CSATSGGYEQYF. CDR3 nucleotides: TGCAGTGCTACCTCAGGGGGCTACGAGCAGTACTTC.

The J gene is TRBJ2-7, the V gene TRBV5-1; 10 positions agree with TRBD1. V gave up 4 bases and J gave up 5 bases; unmatched junction bases: 9. The CDR3 is made up of 15 amino acids. Per germline, CDR1 SGHRS and CDR2 YFSETQ. Here the CDR3 reads CASSPPGQGFDEQYF. In DNA form, the CDR3 reads TGCGCCAGCAGCCCCCCGGGACAGGGGTTCGACGAGCAGTACTTC. The full variable domain, its missing parts supplied by reference TRBV5-1 and TRBJ2-7, is KAGVTQTPRYLIKTRGQQVTLSCSPISGHRSVSWYQQTPGQGLQFLFEYFSETQRNKGNFPGRFSGRQFSNSRSEMNVSTLELGDSALYLCASSPPGQGFDEQYFGPGTRLTVT.